A single T cell receptor beta chain is shown here with its context. Its matching antigen is unknown. The PCR made use of 60 Vbeta and 13 Jbeta primers. Clones were sequenced by immunoSEQ multiplex PCR, and TCRdb holds only the in-frame ones, with some missing. The listing records 180,000 or so clones. The data were taken from a study of cytomegalovirus exposure and HLA in healthy donors. At the level of the study: Earlier results showed roughly 120 million unique TCR beta sequences derived from approximately 180 million T cells. Study outcomes and limitations: A later analysis showed TCR association rates differing by HLA locus, peaking at DRB1 and lowest at HLA-C. The majority of TCR sequences were rare, yet some public TCRs appeared in many donors.

CDR1 and CDR2 (germline): SEHNR, FQNEAQ (reference sequence). The CDR3 sequence is 17 residues long. Trimming removed 3 bases from V and 5 bases from J, with 20 bases in between. Sample: PBMCs. The chain joins TRBV7-9 to TRBJ2-1; possibly TRBD2 for D (6 bases). The sequence came from a woman aged 18-29 years in good health and CMV-seropositive. The CDR3 nucleotides are TGTGCCAGCAGCTTGGGACTTGCGACTAGTCGAAACAATGAGCAGTTCTTC. The encoded protein is CASSLGLATSRNNEQFF.